This TCR beta chain was captured in a study of blood T cell repertoires in COVID-19. Trimming shortened V by 5 bases and J by 2 bases, and 23 bases separated the two germline ends. The CDR3 has 18 residues. Germline CDR1 SGHTA, CDR2 FQGNSA. Authors' data handling: Reference gene primer amplification in the assay estimated nucleated cell counts. Data came from immunoSEQ multiplex PCR; TCRdb stores just in-frame clones and leaves some out. V, J and clone size derive from that table, while D and trimming were established from the DNA sequence. The sample shows roughly 190,000 clones, more than 60% of them seen only once.

The clonotype was recovered from a woman aged 50 to 60 with acute or convalescent COVID-19. Sequenced input: peripheral blood. The V and J genes are TRBV7-2 and TRBJ2-3, with D tentatively TRBD1 (6 bases). CDR3 nucleotides: TGTGCCAGCAGCCTAACCCCTCAATCCAGGGGCCACACAGATACGCAGTATTTT. Its protein product is CASSLTPQSRGHTDTQYF.